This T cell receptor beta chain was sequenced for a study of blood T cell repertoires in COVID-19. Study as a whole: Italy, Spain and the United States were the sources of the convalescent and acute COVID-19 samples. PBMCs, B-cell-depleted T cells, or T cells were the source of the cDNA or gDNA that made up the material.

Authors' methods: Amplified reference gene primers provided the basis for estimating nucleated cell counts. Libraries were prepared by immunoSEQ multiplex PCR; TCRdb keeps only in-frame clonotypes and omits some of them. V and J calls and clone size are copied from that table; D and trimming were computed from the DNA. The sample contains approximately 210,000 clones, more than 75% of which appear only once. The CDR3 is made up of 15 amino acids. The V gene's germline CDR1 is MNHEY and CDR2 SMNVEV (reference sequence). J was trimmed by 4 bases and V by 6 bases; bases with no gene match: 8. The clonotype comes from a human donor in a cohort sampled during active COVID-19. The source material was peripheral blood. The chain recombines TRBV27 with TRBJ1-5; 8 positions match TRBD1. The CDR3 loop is CASRGAGGGNQPQHF. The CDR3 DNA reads TGTGCCAGCAGGGGGGCAGGGGGCGGGAATCAGCCCCAGCATTTT.